This T cell receptor (beta chain) was retrieved from a study of T cell repertoires in cytomegalovirus infection. A single record per CDR3 protein comes from TCRdb applying MiXCR to the reads. The data show some 920,000 distinct CDR3 sequences, approximately 31% seen once. The study's findings and limits: The study found HLA-C-restricted CMV-specific TCR beta clonotypes dominating the ex vivo response.

Between the trimmed V and J ends, which lost 5 bases and 5 bases, there was a span of 15 bases. The CDR3 runs to 14 residues. Germline V gives CDR1 MNHEY, CDR2 SMNVEV (reference sequence). With regard to this clonotype: The antigen is unknown.

This receptor was taken from a human donor in good health (CMV status not recorded). Some clones in this sample may be carry-over from other donors' samples. The sample in question was cultured CD8+ T cells from PBMCs, obtained from culture after CMV antigen stimulation. The chain couples TRBV27 to TRBJ1-1; D gene uncertain. CDR3 region: CASSPGVTRTEAFF. The DNA of the CDR3 is TGTGCCAGCAGTCCGGGAGTCACGAGGACTGAAGCTTTCTTT.